The 2 T cell receptor beta chains below all came from one sample that was sequenced in a study of control samples from healthy donors and cancer patients. Produced via immunoSEQ multiplex PCR; TCRdb's table is partial and in-frame only. This sample has around 140,000 clones, with more than 80% found just once. The specimen was blood. The receptor set was obtained from a man aged 18 to 29 in good health.

The rearrangement joins TRBV7-3 to TRBJ2-1; possible D gene TRBD1, 6 bases. V was shortened by 2 bases and J by 5 bases, with 13 bases between the two germline ends. The CDR3 totals 15 residues. Per the germline V gene, CDR1 is SGHTA and CDR2 is FQGTGA. CDR3 in DNA: TGTGCCAGCAGCTTAGAAGTGGGGGCCCACAATGAGCAGTTCTTC. This gives the protein CASSLEVGAHNEQFF.

This chain links TRBV29-1 with TRBJ1-1, with a possible D match to TRBD1 (5 bases). The CDR3 extends over 13 amino acids. Germline assignment: CDR1 SQVTM and CDR2 ANQGSEA. V was shortened by 7 bases and J by 4 bases, with 16 bases between the two germline ends. CDR3 residues: CSGIQGDGTEAFF. The CDR3 DNA reads TGCAGCGGCATCCAGGGTGACGGCACTGAAGCTTTCTTT.